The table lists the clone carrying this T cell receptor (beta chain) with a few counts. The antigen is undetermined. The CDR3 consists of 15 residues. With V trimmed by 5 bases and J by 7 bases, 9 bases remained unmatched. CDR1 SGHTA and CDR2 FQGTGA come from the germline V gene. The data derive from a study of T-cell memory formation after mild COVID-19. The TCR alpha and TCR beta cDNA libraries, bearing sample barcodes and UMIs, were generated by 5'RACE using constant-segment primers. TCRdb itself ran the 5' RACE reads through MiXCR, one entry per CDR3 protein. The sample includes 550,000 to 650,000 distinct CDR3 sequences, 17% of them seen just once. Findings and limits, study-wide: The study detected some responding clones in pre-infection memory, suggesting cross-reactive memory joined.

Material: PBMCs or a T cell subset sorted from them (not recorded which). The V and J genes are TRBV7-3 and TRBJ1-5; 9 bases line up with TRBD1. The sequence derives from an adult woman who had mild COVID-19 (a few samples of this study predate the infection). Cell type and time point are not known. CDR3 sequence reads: CASSERDRDGQPQHF. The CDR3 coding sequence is TGTGCCAGCAGCGAAAGGGACAGGGATGGCCAGCCCCAGCATTTT.